This T cell receptor beta chain was obtained from a study of blood T cell repertoires in COVID-19. Trimming took off 3 bases at V and 5 bases at J, with 9 bases between the two ends. CDR1 is SEHNR and CDR2 is FQNEAQ in the germline V gene (reference sequence). The CDR3 spans 13 residues. Sequencing was performed with immunoSEQ multiplex PCR; in TCRdb, only in-frame clones are kept and a portion is missing. The data contain about 270,000 clones, 85% of them singletons. What was sequenced was peripheral blood. The chain joins TRBV7-9 to TRBJ2-3, with no clear D. The TCR comes from a human donor in a cohort sampled during active COVID-19. This CDR3 reads CASSFIPRDTQYF. DNA of the CDR3: TGTGCCAGCAGCTTCATCCCTAGAGATACGCAGTATTTT.